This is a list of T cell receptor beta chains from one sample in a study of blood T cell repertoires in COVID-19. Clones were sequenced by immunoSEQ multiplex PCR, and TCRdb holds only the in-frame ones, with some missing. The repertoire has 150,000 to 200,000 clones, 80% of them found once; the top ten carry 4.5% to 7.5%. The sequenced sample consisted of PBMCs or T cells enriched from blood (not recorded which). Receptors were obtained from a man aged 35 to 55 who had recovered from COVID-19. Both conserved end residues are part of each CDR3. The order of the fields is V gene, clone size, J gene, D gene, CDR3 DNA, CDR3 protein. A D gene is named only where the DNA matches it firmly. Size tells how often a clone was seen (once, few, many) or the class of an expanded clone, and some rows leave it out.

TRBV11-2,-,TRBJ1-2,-,TGTGCCAGCAGCTTAGTAATGAACAGAGACTATGGCTACACCTTC,CASSLVMNRDYGYTF
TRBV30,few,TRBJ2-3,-,TGTGCCTGGAGTGTACACGGAGGCACAGATACGCAGTATTTT,CAWSVHGGTDTQYF
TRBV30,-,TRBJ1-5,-,TGTGCCTGGAGCACAGGAGGGGGCAATCAGCCCCAGCATTTT,CAWSTGGGNQPQHF
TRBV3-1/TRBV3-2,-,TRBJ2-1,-,TGTGCCAGCAGCCAAGATGTGGGGGCCCGCGTTGAGCAGTTCTTC,CASSQDVGARVEQFF
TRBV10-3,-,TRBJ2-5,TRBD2,TGTGCCATCAGCCTAGCGGGGCAAGAGACCCAGTACTTC,CAISLAGQETQYF
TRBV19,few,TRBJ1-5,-,TGTGCCAGTAGTATAGATCTATTGCAGATAGAAAGAGGACAGCCCCAGCATTTT,CASSIDLLQIERGQPQHF
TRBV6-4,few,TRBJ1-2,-,TGTGCCAGCAGTCCCTCGGGTTTAGGGGGTAACTATGGCTACACCTTC,CASSPSGLGGNYGYTF
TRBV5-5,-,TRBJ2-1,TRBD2,TGTGCCAGCAGCTCTAATACCCTAGGACTAGCGGGGGGTAATGAGCAGTTCTTC,CASSSNTLGLAGGNEQFF
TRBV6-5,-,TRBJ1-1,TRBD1,TGTGCCAGCAGTTACGACAGGGGGAACACTGAAGCTTTCTTT,CASSYDRGNTEAFF
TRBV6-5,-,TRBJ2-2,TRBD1,TGTGCCAGCAGCGACAGGGCCACCGGGGAGCTGTTTTTT,CASSDRATGELFF
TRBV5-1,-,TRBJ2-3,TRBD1,TGCGCCAGCAGCTTGGTCACAGGGGGCGCGGATACGCAGTATTTT,CASSLVTGGADTQYF
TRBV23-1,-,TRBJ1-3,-,TGCGCCAGCAGTCAATCTTTCGGGGGAAAAGGTTGGAACACCATATATTTT,CASSQSFGGKGWNTIYF
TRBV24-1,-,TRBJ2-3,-,TGTGCCACCAGTGATTTGGGCCAGGATACGCAGTATTTT,CATSDLGQDTQYF
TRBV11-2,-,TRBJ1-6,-,TGTGCCAGCAGCTTAGTGGACAGCCTTTCTTCCTATAATTCACCCCTCCACTTT,CASSLVDSLSSYNSPLHF
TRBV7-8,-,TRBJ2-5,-,TGTGCCAGCAGCCCCCTAGGGGGGGCCAGGGAGACCCAGTACTTC,CASSPLGGARETQYF
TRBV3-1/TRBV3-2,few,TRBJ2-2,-,TGTGCCAGCAGCCAAGTTTCGGGAGTCGGGGAGCTGTTTTTT,CASSQVSGVGELFF
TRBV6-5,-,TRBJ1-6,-,TGTGCCAGCACCAGCAGGGTTTTCGATTCACCCCTCCACTTT,CASTSRVFDSPLHF
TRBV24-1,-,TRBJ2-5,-,TGTGCCACCAGTGACACTAGACAAAGGGGGGGAGAGACCCAGTACTTC,CATSDTRQRGGETQYF
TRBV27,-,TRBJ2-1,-,TGTGCCAGCAGTCCCATCGGCCGGGGGTCCTACAATGAGCAGTTCTTC,CASSPIGRGSYNEQFF
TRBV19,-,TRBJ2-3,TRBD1,TGTGCCAGTAGTATGGACAGGACGGACACAGATACGCAGTATTTT,CASSMDRTDTDTQYF
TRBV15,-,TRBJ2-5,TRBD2,TGTGCCACCAGCAGAGGCCGGGACTATTCAGAGACCCAGTACTTC,CATSRGRDYSETQYF
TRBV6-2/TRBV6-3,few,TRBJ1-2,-,TGTGCCAGCAGTCCACGGGGGGGGCCCCTCTATGGCTACACCTTC,CASSPRGGPLYGYTF
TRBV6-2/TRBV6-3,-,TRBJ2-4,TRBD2,TGTGCCAGCAGTTACCAGATAGCGGGGCCAGAGTCCCTAGCCAAAAACATTCAGTACTTC,CASSYQIAGPESLAKNIQYF
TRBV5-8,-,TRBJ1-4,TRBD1,TGTGCCAGCAGCTTGGGACAGGGGAGTGAAAAACTGTTTTTT,CASSLGQGSEKLFF
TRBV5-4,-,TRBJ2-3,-,TGTGCCAGCAGCTTGGTCCGGGATACGCAGTATTTT,CASSLVRDTQYF
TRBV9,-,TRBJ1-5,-,TGTGCCAGCAGCGTAGACGCGGGGGCAAGAAATCAGCCCCAGCATTTT,CASSVDAGARNQPQHF